The 17 T cell receptor beta chains given below trace back to one sample, sequenced in a study of shared clonotypes between healthy human individuals. Clones were read by immunoSEQ multiplex PCR, and TCRdb kept only the in-frame ones, dropping some. The repertoire has hundreds of thousands of clones, approximately 80% of them found once; the top ten carry 9.5% to 15%. Sequencing was carried out using PBMCs. The receptor source for this set is a woman aged 40 to 50 in good health. Some clones in this sample may be carry-over from other donors' samples.

The genes are TRBV10-1 and TRBJ1-2, with 8 nucleotides matching TRBD1. The junction had 6 bases not matched to a gene; V was cut back by 4 bases and J by 8 bases. The germline CDR1 and CDR2 sequences are WNHNN and SYGVQD (reference sequence). The CDR3 consists of 13 residues. CDR3: CASSAQGAWGYTF. Written as DNA, the CDR3 is TGCGCCAGCAGTGCCCAGGGGGCTTGGGGCTACACCTTC.

V and J are TRBV13 and TRBJ1-3; D is uncertain. The germline V gene encodes CDR1 PRHDT and CDR2 FYEKMQ (reference sequence). V dropped 0 bases and J dropped 0 bases, with 6 bases sitting between them. The CDR3 runs to 15 residues. CDR3 nucleotides: TGTGCCAGCAGCTTAGGGTCCATCTCTGGAAACACCATATATTTT. It translates to CASSLGSISGNTIYF.

As to this clone: With a far larger clone one base away, a read error is the likely cause. This chain links TRBV4-2 with TRBJ2-6; 8 bases fit TRBD2. The junction had 3 bases not matched to a gene; V was cut back by 0 bases and J by 2 bases. This CDR3 has 17 residues. CDR1 LGHNA and CDR2 YNFKEQ come from the germline V gene. The CDR3 sequence is CASSQDGGEPGANVLTF. CDR3 in DNA: TGTGCCAGCAGCCAAGACGGGGGGGAGCCTGGGGCCAACGTCCTGACTTTC.

The V gene is TRBV5-1, the J gene TRBJ2-1; 10 bases match TRBD2. The CDR3 covers 14 residues. CDR1 SGHRS and CDR2 YFSETQ come from the germline V gene. The J segment lost 8 bases and the V segment lost 4 bases, leaving 6 bases of the junction unmatched. CDR3 region: CASSTGLAVDEQFF. The CDR3 DNA reads as TGCGCCAGCAGCACAGGACTAGCGGTGGATGAGCAGTTCTTC.

The chain's CDR3 is CASSKKIPPTDLGYGYTF. The DNA for the CDR3 is TGTGCCAGCAGCAAAAAAATCCCTCCGACAGACTTGGGCTATGGCTACACCTTC. The chain joins TRBV21-1 to TRBJ1-2; TRBD1, as called in the table, went unchecked against the DNA. TRBV21-1 is annotated as a pseudogene. The CDR3 consists of 18 residues.

The sample holds one count of this clone. The chain links TRBV28 to TRBJ1-1; D is undetermined. The CDR3 contains 14 residues. Germline V gene sequence: CDR1 MDHEN, CDR2 SYDVKM. Trimming took off 1 base at V and 6 bases at J, with 12 bases between the two ends. The CDR3 nucleotides read TGTGCCAGCAGTTTATCCCCGGGCAGGTCTGAAGCTTTCTTT. Translated, it gives CASSLSPGRSEAFF.

This clone was seen a few times. The chain links TRBV7-2 to TRBJ1-2, with no clear D. This CDR3 is built from 15 residues. V was cut by 5 bases and J by 4 bases, with 17 bases left in between. Germline values: CDR1 SGHTA, CDR2 FQGNSA. The CDR3 loop is CASSLRRGLGYGYTF. The CDR3 DNA sequence: TGTGCCAGCAGCCTCCGGCGGGGTCTCGGCTATGGCTACACCTTC.

CDR3 sequence (DNA): TGTGCCAGCAGTGAAGCCCGGGATAATGAGCAGTTCTTC. Translation: CASSEARDNEQFF. The chain uses TRBV2 and TRBJ2-1; TRBD2 is a possible D gene (5 bases). Trimming took off 0 bases at V and 7 bases at J, with 7 bases between the two ends. This CDR3 has 13 amino acids. Germline lookup yields CDR1 SNHLY and CDR2 FYNNEI.

The genes are TRBV7-2 and TRBJ2-2; TRBD1 might be the D (6 bases). Trimming pared 4 bases from V and 0 bases from J, leaving 9 bases between. CDR1 and CDR2 from the germline V gene are SGHTA and FQGNSA. There are 15 residues in the CDR3. CDR3 in DNA: TGTGCCAGCAGCTCGAGGACAGCGAACACCGGGGAGCTGTTTTTT. Protein: CASSSRTANTGELFF.

On this clone: The junction departs from germline at one end; a sequencing error may be responsible. J is TRBJ2-5 and V is TRBV7-3, with D tentatively TRBD2 (5 bases). Germline V CDR1 and CDR2: SGHTA, FQGTGA. CDR3 length: 14 residues. CDR3 sequence reads: CVSSPAPNGGTQYF. CDR3 nucleotide sequence: TGTGTCAGCAGCCCGGCGCCGAACGGAGGGACCCAGTACTTC.

The J gene is TRBJ1-1, the V gene TRBV5-1, with D hard to call. The CDR3 has 16 residues. In germline, CDR1 is SGHRS, CDR2 YFSETQ. V lost 0 bases to trimming and J lost 1 base, with 13 bases between them. CDR3 sequence: CASSLDSLTPNTEAFF. The CDR3 DNA reads TGCGCCAGCAGCTTGGACTCCCTGACCCCGAACACTGAAGCTTTCTTT.

J is TRBJ2-1 and V is TRBV5-1; no clear D gene. The V end lost 3 bases, the J end lost 10 bases, and 5 bases lay between the germline ends. This CDR3 has 10 amino acids. CDR1 SGHRS and CDR2 YFSETQ come from the germline V gene. CDR3 loop: CASSYNEQFF. In DNA, the CDR3 is TGCGCCAGCAGCTATAACGAGCAGTTCTTC.

Comment on this clone: The sample contains more than one DNA sequence encoding this CDR3. The genes are TRBV6-6 and TRBJ2-5, with D possibly TRBD2 on 6 matching bases. V lost 2 bases to trimming and J lost 0 bases, with 7 bases between them. This CDR3 is 14 amino acids long. CDR1 and CDR2 from the germline V gene are MNHNY and SVGAGI (reference sequence). The CDR3 coding sequence is TGTGCCAGCAGTTACGGAGGGAACCAAGAGACCCAGTACTTC. Its translation: CASSYGGNQETQYF.

The V and J genes are TRBV7-2 and TRBJ2-7; the match to TRBD1 covers 9 bases. The CDR3 consists of 14 residues. Germline V gives CDR1 SGHTA, CDR2 FQGNSA. J was trimmed by 5 bases and V by 5 bases; bases with no gene match: 7. The DNA for the CDR3 is TGTGCCAGCAGCACCCGGACAGGGGCCGACGAGCAGTACTTC. It translates to CASSTRTGADEQYF.

As concerns this clone: A far larger clone is off by one base, so a read error is likely. Other DNA sequences in this specimen translate into the identical CDR3. The genes are TRBV20-1 and TRBJ2-5; possible D gene TRBD1, 6 bases. Trimming left V 6 bases short and J 5 bases short, with 10 bases between. The CDR3 is 11 residues long. From germline, CDR1 is DFQATT and CDR2 SNEGSKA (reference sequence). The chain's CDR3 is CSARRGETQYF. The DNA for the CDR3 is TGCAGTGCCAGAAGGGGGGAGACCCAGTACTTC.

The rearrangement links TRBV15 to TRBJ2-7; D gene unclear. The CDR3 is made up of 14 amino acids. V lost 3 bases, J lost 1 base, and 10 bases lay in between. The germline gives CDR1 LNHNV, CDR2 YYDKDF (reference sequence). The DNA for the CDR3 is TGTGCCACCAGCAGGCTAGTTTTATCCTACGAGCAGTACTTC. Its translation is CATSRLVLSYEQYF. The full variable domain, with the rest looked up from reference TRBV15 and TRBJ2-7, is DAMVIQNPRYQVTQFGKPVTLSCSQTLNHNVMYWYQQKSSQAPKLLFHYYDKDFNNEADTPDNFQSRRPNTSFCFLDIRSPGLGDTAMYLCATSRLVLSYEQYFGPGTRLTVT.

CDR3 loop: CASRRGSGDTEAFF. CDR3 bases: TGTGCCAGCAGGAGGGGCTCCGGGGACACTGAAGCTTTCTTT. The chain joins TRBV6-5 to TRBJ1-1; a weak D match, TRBD1 (5 bases). Germline CDR1 and CDR2: MNHEY and SVGAGI. Trimming took off 6 bases at V and 3 bases at J, with 14 bases between the two ends. The CDR3 covers 14 residues.